The clone carrying this TCR beta chain was detected ten times or more. The data were obtained in a study of Graves' ophthalmopathy and Graves' hyperthyroidism. With 0 bases removed from V and 1 base from J, the gap between germline ends came to 9 bases. This CDR3 is 15 amino acids long. Germline-derived CDR1 and CDR2 are MGHRA and YSYEKL. Amplification targeted the TCR beta CDR3 regions, with RNA transcripts as the source material. In the first round, RT-PCR was carried out with HTBI primers, and a multiplex PCR formed the second round. TCRdb processed the multiplex PCR reads anew with MiXCR; each CDR3 protein has one entry. Among fewer than 400,000 distinct CDR3 sequences listed, about 18% were seen once.

J is TRBJ2-5 and V is TRBV4-1, with a tentative D call TRBD2 (6 bases). This TCR derives from a woman aged 18-29 years with Graves' ophthalmopathy. Sequencing was performed on peripheral blood. CDR3 DNA: TGCGCCAGCAGCCAAGATTCGACTAGCCAAGAGACCCAGTACTTC. It codes for CASSQDSTSQETQYF.